The rows below give T cell receptor beta chains drawn from one sample of a study of cytomegalovirus exposure and HLA in healthy donors. Only in-frame clones appear in the TCRdb table, and some are missing; sequencing was by immunoSEQ multiplex PCR. The sample lists about 180,000 clones, about 85% occurring once. Sequenced material: PBMCs. All receptors come from a girl aged 10 to 17 in good health and CMV-seropositive. Each CDR3 is given with its conserved first and last residue. Each record gives: J gene, CDR3 length, V gene, CDR3 protein.

TRBJ1-5 14 TRBV19 CASSVSAGNQPQHF
TRBJ2-1 14 TRBV29-1 CSVEESGLANEQFF
TRBJ2-7 14 TRBV4-1 CASSLRDSSYEQYF
TRBJ2-3 15 TRBV10-1 CASSPGLKSTDTQYF
TRBJ2-7 14 TRBV6-5 CASSQMTGGNEQYF
TRBJ2-1 11 TRBV29-1 CSVSGVREQFF
TRBJ1-1 11 TRBV30 CARSGGGEAFF
TRBJ2-7 15 TRBV7-8 CASSLGQGSTYEQYF
TRBJ1-1 14 TRBV6-4 CASSDRGGNTEAFF
TRBJ2-7 15 TRBV5-1 CASSLTSAYSYEQYF
TRBJ1-4 13 TRBV25-1 CASRRLANEKLFF
TRBJ1-1 16 TRBV7-2 CASSPQGALLNTEAFF
TRBJ1-4 16 TRBV7-9 CASSLGRVGVGEKLFF
TRBJ2-3 18 TRBV11-1 CASSSGREVTHPTDTQYF
TRBJ2-1 14 TRBV6-6 CASTQDRGGNEQFF
TRBJ1-2 15 TRBV29-1 CSVRRRDRAVYGYTF
TRBJ2-5 18 TRBV2 CASSEKGPAGGPQETQYF
TRBJ2-1 15 TRBV6-1 CASSELTSGYNEQFF
TRBJ1-3 15 TRBV6-5 CASSYSVAGGNTIYF
TRBJ1-2 14 TRBV14 CASSDLQGARGYTF
TRBJ2-2 17 TRBV7-9 CASSVPGQGIRTGELFF
TRBJ1-4 14 TRBV7-9 CASSPDGVGEKLFF
TRBJ1-4 15 TRBV30 CAWKARGTEGKKLFF
TRBJ2-2 15 TRBV29-1 CSVPSSGRATGELFF
TRBJ1-2 15 TRBV4-2 CASSQDQGANYGYTF
TRBJ1-3 16 TRBV5-1 CASSLLDSNSGNTIYF
TRBJ2-3 13 TRBV6-5 CASSRQSTDTQYF
TRBJ1-1 15 TRBV25-1 CASSEGGAMNTEAFF
TRBJ1-5 14 TRBV6-5 CASSPGQGNQPQHF
TRBJ2-7 15 TRBV27 CASSTRLAGELEQYF
TRBJ2-7 15 TRBV5-1 CASRSGTGPSYEQYF
TRBJ2-7 14 TRBV5-1 CASGKGQGRYEQYF
TRBJ2-3 16 TRBV30 CAWSVGTSSRPDTQYF
TRBJ1-1 14 TRBV23-1 CASSQEGLNTEAFF
TRBJ1-1 14 TRBV18 CASSPPQTNTEAFF
TRBJ1-1 13 TRBV2 CASSETGGTEAFF
TRBJ1-5 15 TRBV27 CASSTYVGAGQPQHF
TRBJ1-2 14 TRBV5-1 CASSPTGGDYGYTF
TRBJ2-7 16 TRBV21-1 CASSASLPGYGYEQYF